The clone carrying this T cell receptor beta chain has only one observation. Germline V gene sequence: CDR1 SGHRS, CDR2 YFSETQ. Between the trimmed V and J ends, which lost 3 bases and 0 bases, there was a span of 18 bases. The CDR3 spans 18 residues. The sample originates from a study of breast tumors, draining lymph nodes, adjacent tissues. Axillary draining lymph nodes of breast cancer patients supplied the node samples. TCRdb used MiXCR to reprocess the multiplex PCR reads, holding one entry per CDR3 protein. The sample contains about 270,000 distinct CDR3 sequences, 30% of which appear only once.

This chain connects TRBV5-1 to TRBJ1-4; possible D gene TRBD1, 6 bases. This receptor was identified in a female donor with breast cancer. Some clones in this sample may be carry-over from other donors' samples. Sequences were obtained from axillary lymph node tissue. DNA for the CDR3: TGCGCCAGCAGCTCGAGGGGAGGGGGTTCTTCAACTAATGAAAAACTGTTTTTT. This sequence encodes CASSSRGGGSSTNEKLFF.